This T cell receptor (beta chain) emerged from a study of CD8 T cells in ankylosing spondylitis. Findings and caveats of the study: Previously reported in reactive arthritis synovial fluid and blood were some of the motif variants. Seemingly distinctive of ankylosing spondylitis blood was a TCR beta motif formed by eight highly homologous variants. Disease-linked clones proved CD8+ and comparatively uncommon in peripheral blood.

MiXCR was run by TCRdb on the 5' RACE reads, yielding one entry per CDR3 protein. The sample comprises about 140,000 distinct CDR3 sequences, roughly 8.8% of which are singletons, and 6% to 9.5% rests with the top ten. Ten or more counts support this clonotype. What it recognizes is unknown. Trimming left V 3 bases short and J 4 bases short, with 9 bases between. This CDR3 has 12 residues. The germline V gene has CDR1 SQVTM and CDR2 ANQGSEA. V and J are TRBV29-1 and TRBJ2-5, with D unresolved. Sequenced material: synovial fluid, either unsorted or a sorted T cell fraction (not recorded which). The clonotype originates from a male donor with ankylosing spondylitis. CDR3 in amino acids: CSVDSRSETQYF. CDR3 in DNA: TGCAGCGTTGATTCCAGGTCAGAGACCCAGTACTTC.